This T cell receptor (beta chain) stems from a study of T cell responses to AZD1222 COVID-19 vaccine. Points from the study as a whole: Spike-specific TCR breadth rose after two AZD1222 doses, and depth rose as well. Repertoire samples came only from after the peak T cell response. Donors skewed white British and female; clonal diversity was possibly underestimated.

Trimming took off 3 bases at V and 7 bases at J, with 12 bases between the two ends. The germline V gene has CDR1 KGHSH and CDR2 LQKENI. This CDR3 comprises 14 residues. Here immunoSEQ multiplex PCR was the method, and the copy in TCRdb shows in-frame clones only, minus some. The profile shows about 70,000 clones, roughly 91% of them singletons. About this clone itself: The target antigen is unknown.

The sample here was peripheral blood, taken 28 days after the second dose of the MenACWY control vaccine. The receptor was isolated from an adult who received the MenACWY meningococcal vaccine as a control. The chain carries TRBV18 and TRBJ1-4; possibly TRBD1 for D (5 bases). CDR3 protein: CASSPGGESEKLFF. The CDR3 region has the DNA TGTGCCAGCTCACCTGGGGGAGAGAGTGAAAAACTGTTTTTT.